This record covers a single TCR beta chain. V lost 4 bases, J lost 4 bases, and 6 bases stayed unmatched. This CDR3 is 16 amino acids long. The germline gives CDR1 KGHSH, CDR2 LQKENI. The sequenced template was cDNA made from the entire isolated RNA. Using immunoSEQ multiplex PCR, the repertoire was profiled, and TCRdb retains in-frame clones only, with some absent. In the table there are roughly 350,000 clones, more than 9.5% of which are singletons. This entry belongs to a study of beta chain features in type 1 diabetes. The sequence was collected from a woman in her twenties or thirties in good health. The chain has TRBV18 and TRBJ1-5; TRBD1 agrees at 11 bases. The material sequenced was naive CD4+ T cells from blood. The CDR3 loop is CASSLGQGARNQPQHF. CDR3 DNA sequence: TGTGCCAGCTCACTCGGACAGGGGGCGCGGAATCAGCCCCAGCATTTT.